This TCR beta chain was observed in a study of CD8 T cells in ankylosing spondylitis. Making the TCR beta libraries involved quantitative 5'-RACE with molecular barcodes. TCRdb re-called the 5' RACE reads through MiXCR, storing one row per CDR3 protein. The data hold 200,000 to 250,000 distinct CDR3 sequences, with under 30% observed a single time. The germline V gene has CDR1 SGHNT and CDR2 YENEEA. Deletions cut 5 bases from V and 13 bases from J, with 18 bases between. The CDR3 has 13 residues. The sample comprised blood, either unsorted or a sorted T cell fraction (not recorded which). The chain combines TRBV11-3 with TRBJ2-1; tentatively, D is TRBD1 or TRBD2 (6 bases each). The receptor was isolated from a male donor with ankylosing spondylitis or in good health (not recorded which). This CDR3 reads CASSVSWRDTQFF. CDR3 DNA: TGTGCCAGCAGCGTCAGTTGGCGGGACACCCAGTTCTTC.